A single T cell receptor beta chain is shown here with its context. The sample is drawn from a study of blood T cells in healthy people across ages. A second about 6 to 12 cycle PCR used barcoded and J-beta primers. TCRdb redid the calling of the 5' RACE reads with MiXCR, one entry per CDR3 protein. The data show some 560,000 distinct CDR3 sequences, 27% seen once. The sample was also linked to a second study, of T cells of mothers and their children.

The TCR sequence derives from a boy younger than 10 in good health. The sequenced material came from blood.

CDR3 sequence reads: CASSPTGDNYGYTF. The CDR3 nucleotides read TGCGCCAGCAGCCCGACAGGAGATAACTATGGCTACACCTTC. This sequence joins TRBV5-1 and TRBJ1-2; tentatively, D is TRBD1 (6 bases). The V gene's germline CDR1 is SGHRS and CDR2 YFSETQ. The CDR3 totals 14 residues. V shed 4 bases and J shed 1 base, with 11 bases lying between them.